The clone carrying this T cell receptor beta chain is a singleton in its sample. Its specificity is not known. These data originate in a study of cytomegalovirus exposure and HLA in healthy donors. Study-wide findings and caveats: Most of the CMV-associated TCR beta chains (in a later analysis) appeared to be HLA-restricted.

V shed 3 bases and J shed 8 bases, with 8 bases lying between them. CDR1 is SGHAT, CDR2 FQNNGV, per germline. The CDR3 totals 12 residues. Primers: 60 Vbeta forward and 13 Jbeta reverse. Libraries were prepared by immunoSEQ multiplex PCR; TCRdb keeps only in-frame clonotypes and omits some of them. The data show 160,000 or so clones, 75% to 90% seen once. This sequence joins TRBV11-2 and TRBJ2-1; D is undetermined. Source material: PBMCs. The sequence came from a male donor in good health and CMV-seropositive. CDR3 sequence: CASSLGRDEQFF. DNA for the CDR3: TGTGCCAGCAGCTTGGGCCGTGATGAGCAGTTCTTC.